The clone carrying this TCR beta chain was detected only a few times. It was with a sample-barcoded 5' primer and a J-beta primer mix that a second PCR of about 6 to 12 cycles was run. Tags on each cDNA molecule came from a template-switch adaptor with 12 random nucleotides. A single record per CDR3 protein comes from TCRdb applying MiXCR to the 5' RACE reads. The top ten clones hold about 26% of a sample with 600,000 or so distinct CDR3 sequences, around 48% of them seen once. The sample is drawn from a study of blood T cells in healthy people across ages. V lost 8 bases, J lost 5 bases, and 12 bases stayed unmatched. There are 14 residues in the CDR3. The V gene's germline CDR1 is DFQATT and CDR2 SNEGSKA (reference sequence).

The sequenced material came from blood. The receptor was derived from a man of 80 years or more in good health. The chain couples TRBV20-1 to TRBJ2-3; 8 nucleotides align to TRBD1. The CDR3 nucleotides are TGCAGTACCACCCGGACAGGGTCGAGAGATACGCAGTATTTT. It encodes CSTTRTGSRDTQYF.